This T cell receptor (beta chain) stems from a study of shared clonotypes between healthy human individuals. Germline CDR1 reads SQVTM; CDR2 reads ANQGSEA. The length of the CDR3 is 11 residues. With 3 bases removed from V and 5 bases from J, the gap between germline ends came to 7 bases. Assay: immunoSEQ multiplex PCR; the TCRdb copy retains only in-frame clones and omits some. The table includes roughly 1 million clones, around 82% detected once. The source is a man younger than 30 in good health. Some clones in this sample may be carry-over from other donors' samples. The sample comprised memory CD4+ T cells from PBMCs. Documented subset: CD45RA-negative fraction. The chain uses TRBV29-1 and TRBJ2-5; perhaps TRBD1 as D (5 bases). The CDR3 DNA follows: TGCAGCGTTGACAGGGCGGAGACCCAGTACTTC. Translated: CSVDRAETQYF.